The T cell receptor (beta chain) described here comes from a study of PD-1 blockade in classical Hodgkin lymphoma. Described time point: cycle 4 day 1 (C4D1), after about 6 weeks of nivolumab. In every patient, relapse followed autologous stem cell transplantation, while exposure to brentuximab vedotin differed. Comment on this clone: Its antigen is unidentified. The sample carries other DNA sequences with the same CDR3.

The data were produced by immunoSEQ multiplex PCR, yet TCRdb's version contains in-frame clones alone and is incomplete. The data show approximately 90,000 clones, approximately 83% seen once. The CDR3 is 12 residues long. Trimming took off 2 bases at V and 3 bases at J, with 8 bases between the two ends. Germline lookup yields CDR1 GTSNPN and CDR2 SVGIG (reference sequence). Findings and caveats of the study: Healthy donors were reported to have higher baseline TCR diversity than newly diagnosed patients. Complete responders showed a baseline diversity that resembled the diversity of newly diagnosed patients. Patients with an early start, nivolumab under 1 year after ASCT, were excluded.

The starting material was peripheral blood mononuclear cells (PBMCs), obtained before the fourth cycle of nivolumab. The source of this sequence is a human donor with classical Hodgkin lymphoma. The rearrangement links TRBV30 to TRBJ2-7; D might be TRBD1 or TRBD2, each matching 5 bases. In DNA form, the CDR3 reads TGTGCCTGGAGTTCTGGGGGCTACGAGCAGTACTTC. It codes for CAWSSGGYEQYF. Supplemented by reference TRBV30 and TRBJ2-7, the full variable domain reads SQTIHQWPATLVQPVGSPLSLECTVEGTSNPNLYWYRQAAGRGLQLLFYSVGIGQISSEVPQNLSASRPQDRQFILSSKKLLLSDSGFYLCAWSSGGYEQYFGPGTRLTVT.